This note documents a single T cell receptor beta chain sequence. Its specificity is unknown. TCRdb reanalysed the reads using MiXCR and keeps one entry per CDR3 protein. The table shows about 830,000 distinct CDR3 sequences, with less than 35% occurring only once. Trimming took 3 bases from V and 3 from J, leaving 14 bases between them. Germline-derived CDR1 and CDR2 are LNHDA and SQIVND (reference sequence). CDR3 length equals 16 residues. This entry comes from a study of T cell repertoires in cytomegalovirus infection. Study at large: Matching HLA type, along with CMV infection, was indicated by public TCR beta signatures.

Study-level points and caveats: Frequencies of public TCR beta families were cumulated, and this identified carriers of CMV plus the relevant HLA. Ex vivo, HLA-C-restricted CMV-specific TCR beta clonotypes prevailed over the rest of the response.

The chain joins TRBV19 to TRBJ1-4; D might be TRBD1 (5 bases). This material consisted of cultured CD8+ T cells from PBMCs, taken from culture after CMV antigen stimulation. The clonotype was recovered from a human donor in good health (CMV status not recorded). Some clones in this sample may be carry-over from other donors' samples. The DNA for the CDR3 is TGTGCCAGTAGTATTCGACAGCCCTGGGCTAATGAAAAACTGTTTTTT. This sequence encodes CASSIRQPWANEKLFF.